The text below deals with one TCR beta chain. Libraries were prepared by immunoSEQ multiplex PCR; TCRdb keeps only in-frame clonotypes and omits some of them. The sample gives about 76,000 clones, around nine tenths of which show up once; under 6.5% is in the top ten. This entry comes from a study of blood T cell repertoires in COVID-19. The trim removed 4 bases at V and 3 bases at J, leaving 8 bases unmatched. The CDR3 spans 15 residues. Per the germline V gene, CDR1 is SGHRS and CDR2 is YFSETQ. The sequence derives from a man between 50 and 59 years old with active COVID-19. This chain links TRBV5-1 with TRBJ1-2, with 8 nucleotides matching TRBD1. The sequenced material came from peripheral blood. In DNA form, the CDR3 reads TGCGCCAGCAGCATAGAGGACAGGGCTTACTATGGCTACACCTTC. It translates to CASSIEDRAYYGYTF.